This TCR beta chain comes out of a study of blood T cell repertoires in COVID-19. Study-wide background: Sources were T cells, B-cell-depleted T cells, or PBMCs; the material itself was cDNA or gDNA.

Methods used by the authors: Estimation of nucleated cell counts relied on the amplification of reference gene primers. Profiling relied on immunoSEQ multiplex PCR, and the TCRdb table lists in-frame clones only, not all of them. The V and J calls and the clone size are those of that table, but D and trimming were determined from the DNA. The data contain approximately 46,000 clones, around 75% of them singletons. The CDR3 is made up of 15 amino acids. J lost 7 bases, V lost 2 bases, and 9 bases had no gene match. Germline V gene data show CDR1 as ENHRY and CDR2 as SYGVKD. The TCR originated in a man at least 80 years old with acute or convalescent COVID-19. The chain carries TRBV10-3 and TRBJ2-7; 9 positions match TRBD2. Source material: peripheral blood. CDR3 in amino acids: CAISEPSGASREQYF. CDR3 bases: TGTGCCATCAGTGAGCCTAGCGGGGCCTCTAGAGAGCAGTACTTC.